The TCR beta chain under discussion was sequenced for a study of T cell responses to AZD1222 COVID-19 vaccine. Note on this clone: Its antigen is still unknown.

Sequencing used immunoSEQ multiplex PCR; TCRdb keeps in-frame clones, though not all of them. The repertoire holds under 200,000 clones, with about 93% as singletons. General study points: Mostly white British, mostly female donors; authors suggested clonal diversity may be underestimated.

The length of the CDR3 is 13 residues. Trimming pared 1 base from V and 7 bases from J, leaving 10 bases between. The V gene's germline CDR1 is SGHDN and CDR2 FVKESK. The rearrangement uses TRBV14 and TRBJ2-5; unclear D gene. The receptor was isolated from an adult in good health. The input for sequencing was peripheral blood, taken on day 0 of AZD1222 vaccination. In DNA form, the CDR3 reads TGTGCCAGCAGCCAAGTGGGTCTGGGGACCCAGTACTTC. Translating it yields CASSQVGLGTQYF.